The 29 T cell receptor beta chains below all came from one sample that was sequenced in a study of cytomegalovirus exposure and HLA in healthy donors. It was with 60 Vbeta and 13 Jbeta primers that the PCR ran. Profiling relied on immunoSEQ multiplex PCR, and the TCRdb table lists in-frame clones only, not all of them. The sample yields over 150,000 clones, about four fifths seen once. Source material: PBMCs. The receptors were sampled from a woman aged 30 to 39 in good health and CMV-seropositive.

This clone was seen once. The chain joins TRBV7-9 to TRBJ1-2; D gene uncertain. The length of the CDR3 is 16 residues. V was pared by 5 bases and J by 4 bases, with 20 bases between. Germline lookup yields CDR1 SEHNR and CDR2 FQNEAQ (reference sequence). CDR3 loop: CASSQRSLQHLYGYTF. The CDR3 nucleotides are TGTGCCAGCAGCCAAAGGTCGTTACAGCACCTCTATGGCTACACCTTC.

The chain carries TRBV4-2 and TRBJ2-2, with TRBD1 matching over 9 bases. This CDR3 contains 23 residues. Germline V gene lookup returns CDR1 LGHNA and CDR2 YNFKEQ. The junction had 20 bases not matched to a gene; V was cut back by 0 bases and J by 0 bases. The CDR3 sequence is CASSQDPSRNRGQGFSNTGELFF. The CDR3 nucleotides are TGTGCCAGCAGCCAAGACCCTTCGAGGAACCGGGGACAGGGTTTCTCGAACACCGGGGAGCTGTTTTTT.

This clone came up a few times. The CDR3 is CASSLKFGGTHQETQYF. CDR3 nucleotide sequence: TGTGCCAGCAGTCTTAAATTCGGGGGGACACACCAAGAGACCCAGTACTTC. The V and J genes are TRBV27 and TRBJ2-5; possible D gene TRBD2, 7 bases. Germline CDR1 reads MNHEY; CDR2 reads SMNVEV (reference sequence). The CDR3 totals 17 residues. The V end was cut by 5 bases, the J end by 0 bases, with 19 bases between.

The rearrangement joins TRBV5-1 to TRBJ2-3; 9 bases agree with TRBD1. V lost 5 bases and J lost 4; bases outside the gene matches: 11. The CDR3 spans 16 residues. Germline loops: CDR1 SGHRS, CDR2 YFSETQ. The CDR3 here is CASSSGTGLFSDTQYF. In nucleotides, the CDR3 is TGCGCCAGCAGTTCCGGGACAGGGTTATTTTCAGATACGCAGTATTTT.

The CDR3 protein is CASSVSGGAYYNSPLHF. The CDR3 bases are TGTGCCAGCAGCGTCAGTGGGGGGGCTTACTATAATTCACCCCTCCACTTT. The chain uses TRBV9 and TRBJ1-6, with D possibly TRBD1 on 6 matching bases. Germline CDR1 and CDR2: SGDLS and YYNGEE. Trimming cost V 2 bases and J 3 bases, with 15 bases left between them. The CDR3 extends over 17 amino acids.

This chain uses TRBV6-5 with TRBJ2-3; D not resolved. V was cut by 6 bases and J by 0 bases, with 7 bases left in between. The CDR3 has 13 residues. Germline CDR1 is MNHEY and CDR2 is SVGAGI. CDR3: CASSLDSTDTQYF. CDR3 DNA: TGTGCCAGCAGCCTAGACAGCACAGATACGCAGTATTTT.

The V and J genes are TRBV7-9 and TRBJ2-3; 7 bases are a match to TRBD1. The germline gives CDR1 SEHNR, CDR2 FQNEAQ (reference sequence). V shed 4 bases, J shed 2 bases, and the junction held 6 bases outside the gene matches. The CDR3 covers 15 residues. The CDR3 DNA follows: TGTGCCAGCAGCTCGGACAGGTTGTTCACAGATACGCAGTATTTT. This gives the protein CASSSDRLFTDTQYF.

This clone appeared a single time. The rearrangement links TRBV7-9 to TRBJ2-3, with D perhaps matching TRBD2 (7 bases). The germline V gene encodes CDR1 SEHNR and CDR2 FQNEAQ (reference sequence). The CDR3 runs to 14 residues. Trimming took off 5 bases at V and 9 bases at J, with 18 bases between the two ends. This chain's CDR3 is CASSSFGGARTQYF. CDR3 coding DNA: TGTGCCAGCAGCAGTTTTGGGGGGGCTCGAACGCAGTATTTT. Combining the CDR3 with reference TRBV7-9 and TRBJ2-3 gives the whole variable domain DTGVSQNPRHKITKRGQNVTFRCDPISEHNRLYWYRQTLGQGPEFLTYFQNEAQLEKSRLLSDRFSAERPKGSFSTLEIQRTEQGDSAMYLCASSSFGGARTQYFGPGTRLTVL.

CDR3 nucleotide sequence: TGTGCCAGCAGCCGGGGTGAGGGGAACACTGAAGCTTTCTTT. Protein sequence: CASSRGEGNTEAFF. The chain employs TRBV7-2 and TRBJ1-1; unclear D gene. This CDR3 region has 14 residues. Deletions cut 5 bases from V and 1 base from J, with 11 bases between. Germline V gives CDR1 SGHTA, CDR2 FQGNSA. Full variable domain (outside the CDR3, taken from reference TRBV7-2 and TRBJ1-1): GAGVSQSPSNKVTEKGKDVELRCDPISGHTALYWYRQSLGQGLEFLIYFQGNSAPDKSGLPSDRFSAERTGGSVSTLTIQRTQQEDSAVYLCASSRGEGNTEAFFGQGTRLTVV.

The CDR3 DNA is TGTGCCAGCAGCGTAGGACATTTGGATACGGCTTTCTTT. Amino acid sequence: CASSVGHLDTAFF. The gene calls are TRBV9 and TRBJ1-1; D is undetermined. CDR1 and CDR2 (germline): SGDLS, YYNGEE. This CDR3 comprises 13 residues. V lost 0 bases and J 11 bases, leaving 14 bases between the germline ends.

The V gene is TRBV6-1, the J gene TRBJ1-6; 10 bases align to TRBD1. In germline, CDR1 is MNHNS, CDR2 SASEGT. V was pared by 8 bases and J by 14 bases, with 12 bases of the junction left unmatched. The CDR3 totals 14 residues. The CDR3 sequence: CASSDRGHILSLHF. The CDR3 DNA reads as TGTGCCAGCTCCGACAGGGGGCATATTTTATCCCTCCACTTT.

The chain is built from TRBV2 and TRBJ1-2, with a weak D call TRBD1 (6 bases). CDR3 size: 15 residues. V was trimmed by 4 bases and J by 2 bases, leaving 14 bases between them. Germline V gene sequence: CDR1 SNHLY, CDR2 FYNNEI. CDR3 loop: CASSGRTDMNYGYTF. CDR3 nucleotide sequence: TGTGCCAGCAGTGGTCGGACAGACATGAACTATGGCTACACCTTC.

The genes are TRBV2 and TRBJ2-1, with D possibly matching TRBD2 (7 bases). V gave up 3 bases and J gave up 3 bases, with 18 bases separating them. Germline V gene data show CDR1 as SNHLY and CDR2 as FYNNEI. The CDR3 contains 17 residues. The CDR3 DNA reads TGTGCCAGCAGTGACCACGCGGGGGCCTCCCTCTACAATGAGCAGTTCTTC. Translation: CASSDHAGASLYNEQFF.

This clone was found a few times. The chain has TRBV6-6 and TRBJ1-1; D is perhaps TRBD1 (6 bases). Per germline, CDR1 MNHNY and CDR2 SVGAGI (reference sequence). CDR3 length equals 14 residues. The V end was cut by 10 bases, the J end by 5 bases, with 20 bases between. The CDR3 protein is CAMGEQGIKTEAFF. The DNA of the CDR3 is TGTGCCATGGGGGAACAGGGTATCAAGACTGAAGCTTTCTTT.

The V gene is TRBV5-5, the J gene TRBJ2-3; possible D gene TRBD2, 7 bases. Trimming pared 4 bases from V and 1 base from J, leaving 22 bases between. The CDR3 consists of 18 residues. Germline-derived CDR1 and CDR2 are SGHKS and YYEKEE (reference sequence). CDR3 DNA: TGTGCCAGCAGCCTCCGAGTTAGGGGGGAGGGTGGCACAGATACGCAGTATTTT. It translates to CASSLRVRGEGGTDTQYF.

The rearrangement joins TRBV18 to TRBJ1-1, with 7 bases that match TRBD1. Per the germline V gene, CDR1 is KGHSH and CDR2 is LQKENI. J was trimmed by 4 bases and V by 6 bases; bases with no gene match: 11. This CDR3 comprises 15 residues. The CDR3 is CASSKPPGQITEAFF. The CDR3 nucleotides read TGTGCCAGCTCGAAACCGCCGGGACAGATCACTGAAGCTTTCTTT.

The chain is built from TRBV7-9 and TRBJ2-1; 7 nucleotides agree with TRBD1. Trimming cost V 3 bases and J 0 bases; bases outside gene matches: 5. The CDR3 consists of 16 residues. CDR1 SEHNR and CDR2 FQNEAQ come from the germline V gene (reference sequence). CDR3 bases: TGTGCCAGCAGCTTGACAGGGCAGAGCTCCTACAATGAGCAGTTCTTC. It specifies CASSLTGQSSYNEQFF.

This chain connects TRBV2 to TRBJ1-3, with D possibly matching TRBD1 (6 bases). Germline loops: CDR1 SNHLY, CDR2 FYNNEI. The length of the CDR3 is 16 residues. Trimming shortened V by 0 bases and J by 0 bases, and 9 bases separated the two germline ends. The CDR3 spells CASSEARTASGNTIYF. Here the CDR3 DNA reads TGTGCCAGCAGTGAAGCCCGGACAGCCTCTGGAAACACCATATATTTT.

This clone was detected once. V gene TRBV7-9 combines with J gene TRBJ1-1, with D perhaps matching TRBD1 (5 bases). Trimming removed 1 base from V and 3 bases from J, with 15 bases in between. The CDR3 loop spans 16 amino acids. Germline-derived CDR1 and CDR2 are SEHNR and FQNEAQ (reference sequence). In DNA, the CDR3 is TGTGCCAGCAGCTTAGATAGGGCTTTCAGGGACACTGAAGCTTTCTTT. This translates into CASSLDRAFRDTEAFF.

The CDR3 loop is CASSLFRRANSYNEQFF. For the CDR3, the DNA is TGTGCCAGCAGCTTATTCCGTCGCGCGAACTCCTACAATGAGCAGTTCTTC. This chain uses TRBV7-2 with TRBJ2-1, with D unclear. V was trimmed by 2 bases and J by 0 bases, leaving 14 bases between them. CDR3 length: 17 amino acids. In germline, CDR1 is SGHTA, CDR2 FQGNSA.

This clone appeared a single time. Here the CDR3 reads CASSLVYSGDYNEQFF. CDR3 bases: TGTGCCAGCAGCTTAGTGTATAGCGGGGATTACAATGAGCAGTTCTTC. The rearrangement links TRBV7-8 to TRBJ2-1; TRBD2 matches at 8 bases. The CDR3 covers 16 residues. V gave up 1 base and J gave up 4 bases; unmatched junction bases: 6. CDR1 and CDR2 (germline): SGHVS, FQNEAQ.

CDR3 region: CASSLGQQPQHF. CDR3 nucleotides: TGCGCCAGCAGCTTGGGTCAGCAGCCCCAGCATTTT. The gene calls are TRBV5-1 and TRBJ1-5; D is undetermined. V was cut by 0 bases and J by 7 bases, with 5 bases left in between. CDR3 length: 12 amino acids. Germline assignment: CDR1 SGHRS and CDR2 YFSETQ.

The chain has TRBV6-6 and TRBJ2-1; no reliable D call. The V gene lost 0 bases and the J gene lost 1 base, with 10 bases spanning the gap. Germline assignment: CDR1 MNHNY and CDR2 SVGAGI (reference sequence). The CDR3 length is 16 residues. The CDR3 here is CASSYSSTLSYNEQFF. CDR3 DNA: TGTGCCAGCAGTTACTCGAGTACCCTTTCCTACAATGAGCAGTTCTTC.

The rearrangement joins TRBV19 to TRBJ2-2, with D possibly TRBD1 on 6 matching bases. The CDR3 has 15 residues. V was shortened by 4 bases and J by 4 bases, with 13 bases between the two germline ends. In germline, CDR1 is LNHDA, CDR2 SQIVND (reference sequence). CDR3 DNA: TGTGCCAGTAGTAAGATAACAGGGAGCACCGGGGAGCTGTTTTTT. Translated, it gives CASSKITGSTGELFF.

V is TRBV29-1 and J is TRBJ1-3, with 8 bases that match TRBD1. Losses at the gene ends were 7 bases for V and 0 bases for J; bases not matched to a gene: 8. Germline values: CDR1 SQVTM, CDR2 ANQGSEA. CDR3 size: 15 residues. CDR3: CSAGQGADSGNTIYF. The DNA for the CDR3 is TGCAGCGCCGGCCAGGGGGCAGACTCTGGAAACACCATATATTTT.

This rearrangement joins TRBV14 to TRBJ1-2, with D unresolved. The CDR3 totals 13 residues. Germline V gene lookup returns CDR1 SGHDN and CDR2 FVKESK. With 4 bases removed from V and 6 bases from J, the gap between germline ends came to 12 bases. CDR3 sequence: CASSPGEFDGYTF. The CDR3 DNA reads TGTGCCAGCAGCCCGGGTGAATTCGATGGCTACACCTTC.

The gene calls are TRBV4-3 and TRBJ1-1; TRBD1 is a possible D gene (5 bases). V was pared by 0 bases and J by 9 bases, with 20 bases between. The CDR3 is 16 residues long. Germline lookup yields CDR1 LGHNA and CDR2 YSLEER. This CDR3 reads CASSQDLKFGGSQAFF. The DNA of the CDR3 is TGCGCCAGCAGCCAAGATCTGAAGTTTGGGGGGAGCCAAGCTTTCTTT.

The rearrangement links TRBV6-4 to TRBJ1-5; tentatively, D is TRBD1 (5 bases). Trimming pared 9 bases from V and 0 bases from J, leaving 18 bases between. Germline V CDR1 and CDR2: MRHNA, SNTAGT. This CDR3 is built from 16 residues. CDR3 nucleotide sequence: TGTGCCAGGACGGACCTGGACACGGATAGCAATCAGCCCCAGCATTTT. Amino acid sequence: CARTDLDTDSNQPQHF.

This rearrangement joins TRBV5-1 to TRBJ1-2; D is uncertain. V was clipped by 3 bases and J by 4 bases, with 22 bases between them. The CDR3 loop spans 17 amino acids. Germline values: CDR1 SGHRS, CDR2 YFSETQ. The CDR3, as DNA: TGCGCCAGCAGCTCAACCTTTCAGGTTAGGCACATCTATGGCTACACCTTC. It yields the protein CASSSTFQVRHIYGYTF.